The 22 T cell receptor beta chains presented below share a single source sample, sequenced in a study of blood T cell repertoires in COVID-19. TCRdb's table, derived via immunoSEQ multiplex PCR, lists solely in-frame clones and lacks some. The sample carries just over 250,000 clones, about 90% recorded once. Input material: peripheral blood. The receptors derive from a person aged 18 to 35 with COVID-19, enrolled during active disease.

The chain couples TRBV28 to TRBJ2-1; tentatively, D is TRBD2 (6 bases). The CDR3 spans 12 residues. The V and J ends lost 7 bases and 10 bases respectively, with 14 bases between them. From germline, CDR1 is MDHEN and CDR2 SYDVKM. CDR3 region: CASTATSREQFF. CDR3 nucleotide sequence: TGTGCCAGCACCGCGACTAGTCGGGAGCAGTTCTTC.

V and J are TRBV7-9 and TRBJ2-3; 10 positions agree with TRBD2. Per the germline V gene, CDR1 is SEHNR and CDR2 is FQNEAQ (reference sequence). The CDR3 has 16 amino acids. J was trimmed by 5 bases and V by 2 bases; bases with no gene match: 7. The CDR3 coding sequence is TGTGCCAGCAGCTTATCTAGCGGGAGCGGTGGAGATACGCAGTATTTT. Its translation: CASSLSSGSGGDTQYF. Filled out from reference TRBV7-9 and TRBJ2-3, the complete variable domain reads DTGVSQNPRHKITKRGQNVTFRCDPISEHNRLYWYRQTLGQGPEFLTYFQNEAQLEKSRLLSDRFSAERPKGSFSTLEIQRTEQGDSAMYLCASSLSSGSGGDTQYFGPGTRLTVL.

The chain's CDR3 is CAWSPERARSGTDTQYF. The CDR3, as DNA: TGTGCCTGGAGCCCTGAGAGGGCCCGTAGTGGCACAGATACGCAGTATTTT. The chain has TRBV30 and TRBJ2-3; tentative D call: TRBD2 (5 bases). This CDR3 spans 17 amino acids. V lost 3 bases and J 1 base, leaving 20 bases between the germline ends. Germline V gives CDR1 GTSNPN, CDR2 SVGIG (reference sequence).

CDR3 sequence: CASSQSARLVLDNEQFF. The CDR3 DNA follows: TGCGCCAGCAGCCAATCTGCAAGACTAGTTTTGGACAATGAGCAGTTCTTC. The chain combines TRBV4-1 with TRBJ2-1; D is perhaps TRBD2 (6 bases). The CDR3 sequence is 17 residues long. The V gene lost 2 bases and the J gene lost 5 bases, with 19 bases spanning the gap. The germline V gene encodes CDR1 MGHRA and CDR2 YSYEKL.

Here the CDR3 DNA reads TGTGCCAGCACCCGGAGAAGCGAACTTAATGAGCAGTTCTTC. Amino acids: CASTRRSELNEQFF. This chain uses TRBV21-1 with TRBJ2-1; the table calls TRBD2, which could not be checked here. TRBV21-1 is tagged as a pseudogene. This CDR3 region has 14 residues.

The chain is built from TRBV29-1 and TRBJ1-1; D is unresolved. The CDR3 runs 11 residues. Trimming removed 4 bases from V and 5 bases from J, with 8 bases in between. Germline values: CDR1 SQVTM, CDR2 ANQGSEA. The CDR3 DNA reads as TGCAGCGTTGGAGGGTGGACTGAAGCTTTCTTT. This sequence encodes CSVGGWTEAFF.

V usage is TRBV7-9 and J usage is TRBJ1-3; D remains unclear. The V gene lost 7 bases and the J gene lost 4 bases, with 11 bases spanning the gap. CDR3 length: 13 residues. CDR1 and CDR2 from the germline V gene are SEHNR and FQNEAQ (reference sequence). CDR3 nucleotides: TGTGCCAGCATCGAGATGTCCGGAAACACCATATATTTT. Protein product: CASIEMSGNTIYF.

The rearrangement uses TRBV6-5 and TRBJ2-2, with D perhaps matching TRBD1 (6 bases). The CDR3 is made up of 15 amino acids. The germline CDR1 and CDR2 sequences are MNHEY and SVGAGI. The V and J ends lost 6 bases and 4 bases respectively, with 15 bases between them. DNA for the CDR3: TGTGCCAGCAGCCGGGACATATTAGGCACCGGGGAGCTGTTTTTT. It codes for CASSRDILGTGELFF.

This rearrangement joins TRBV4-3 to TRBJ2-6, with unresolved D. This CDR3 has 16 amino acids. The ends were cut back, 0 bases at V and 1 base at J, with 7 bases in the middle. Germline V gene sequence: CDR1 LGHNA, CDR2 YSLEER. CDR3 region: CASSQDHGSGANVLTF. In nucleotides, the CDR3 is TGCGCCAGCAGCCAAGATCACGGGTCTGGGGCCAACGTCCTGACTTTC.

The genes are TRBV5-4 and TRBJ1-1; maybe TRBD1 (6 bases). The germline V gene has CDR1 SGHNT and CDR2 YYREEE (reference sequence). This CDR3 contains 15 residues. V lost 5 bases to trimming and J lost 6 bases, with 20 bases between them. The CDR3 protein is CASSYYREQGPEAFF. DNA for the CDR3: TGTGCCAGCAGTTACTATAGGGAACAGGGACCTGAAGCTTTCTTT.

The rearrangement uses TRBV6-4 and TRBJ2-1; the match to TRBD2 covers 15 bases. This CDR3 is built from 15 residues. Trimming cost V 2 bases and J 7 bases; bases outside gene matches: 0. Germline V gene sequence: CDR1 MRHNA, CDR2 SNTAGT. The CDR3 region has the DNA TGTGCCAGCAGTGACGGACTAGCGGGAGGGAATGAGCAGTTCTTC. The encoded protein is CASSDGLAGGNEQFF.

The chain recombines TRBV3-1 (or the pseudogene TRBV3-2) with TRBJ2-1; 8 nucleotides agree with TRBD1. Germline CDR1 reads LGHDT; CDR2 reads YNNKEL (reference sequence). With V trimmed by 1 base and J by 7 bases, 24 bases remained unmatched. The CDR3 extends over 21 amino acids. The CDR3 sequence is CASSQVGGRGPKVSGGNEQFF. CDR3 sequence (DNA): TGTGCCAGCAGCCAAGTAGGAGGCAGGGGGCCAAAGGTTAGCGGAGGAAATGAGCAGTTCTTC.

V and J are TRBV28 and TRBJ2-1; 8 bases fit TRBD2. The CDR3 covers 15 residues. CDR1 is MDHEN and CDR2 is SYDVKM in the germline V gene. V was pared by 3 bases and J by 7 bases, with 8 bases of the junction left unmatched. In DNA form, the CDR3 reads TGTGCCAGCAGTTTGGCGGCGGGAGGTCGAAATGAGCAGTTCTTC. Its translation: CASSLAAGGRNEQFF.

Note on this clone: Different DNA sequences within this sample yield the same CDR3. This chain uses TRBV10-3 with TRBJ1-1; D might be TRBD1 (5 bases). In germline, CDR1 is ENHRY, CDR2 SYGVKD. The CDR3 contains 13 residues. V was clipped by 3 bases and J by 1 base, with 6 bases between them. DNA of the CDR3: TGTGCCATCAGTGAAAGGGGGAACACTGAAGCTTTCTTT. It is translated as CAISERGNTEAFF.

This rearrangement joins TRBV24-1 to TRBJ2-5, with 9 positions matching TRBD1. This CDR3 has 14 amino acids. V was clipped by 6 bases and J by 5 bases; unmatched bases: 6. The germline CDR1 and CDR2 sequences are KGHDR and SFDVKD. The CDR3 DNA follows: TGTGCCACCAGTTCTAGGACAGGGGTGGAGACCCAGTACTTC. This codes for CATSSRTGVETQYF.

The V gene is TRBV7-3, the J gene TRBJ2-5, with 10 positions matching TRBD2. Trimming removed 5 bases from V and 5 bases from J; junction bases left unmatched: 8. CDR1 and CDR2 from the germline V gene are SGHTA and FQGTGA. The CDR3 is 15 residues long. In DNA, the CDR3 is TGTGCCAGCAGCCCTAGCGGGAGCATCGGGGAGACCCAGTACTTC. Amino acid sequence: CASSPSGSIGETQYF. Drawing the rest from reference TRBV7-3 and TRBJ2-5, the complete variable domain is GAGVSQTPSNKVTEKGKYVELRCDPISGHTALYWYRQSLGQGPEFLIYFQGTGAADDSGLPNDRFFAVRPEGSVSTLKIQRTERGDSAVYLCASSPSGSIGETQYFGPGTRLLVL.

The V gene is TRBV7-2, the J gene TRBJ1-2; TRBD1 might be the D (5 bases). There are 13 residues in the CDR3. Between the trimmed V and J ends, which lost 1 base and 8 bases, there was a span of 11 bases. Looked up from germline, CDR1 is SGHTA and CDR2 is FQGNSA. The CDR3, as DNA: TGTGCCAGCAGCTTAGGGACACGCCTCGGCTACACCTTC. This encodes CASSLGTRLGYTF.

About this clone: Distinct nucleotide sequences in the sample also encode this CDR3. V usage is TRBV19 and J usage is TRBJ1-2; D not resolved. V was trimmed by 3 bases and J by 4 bases, leaving 9 bases between them. Per germline, CDR1 LNHDA and CDR2 SQIVND (reference sequence). The CDR3 is 13 amino acids. The CDR3 region is CASSIGGSYGYTF. The CDR3, as DNA: TGTGCCAGTAGTATCGGAGGGTCCTATGGCTACACCTTC.

This chain joins TRBV28 and TRBJ2-7; TRBD2 agrees at 8 bases. Trimming took 4 bases from V and 10 from J; bases not matched to a gene: 9. CDR3 length: 13 amino acids. Germline V gene data show CDR1 as MDHEN and CDR2 as SYDVKM. CDR3 nucleotide sequence: TGTGCCAGCAGTTCTCCGGGACTAGAGGGCCAGTACTTC. Translated: CASSSPGLEGQYF.

This clone was found once. The J gene is TRBJ1-2, the V gene TRBV28; 10 positions agree with TRBD1. The CDR3 covers 15 residues. Looked up from germline, CDR1 is MDHEN and CDR2 is SYDVKM. The V and J ends lost 7 bases and 4 bases, in that order; junction bases with no gene match: 9. The DNA for the CDR3 is TGTGCCAGCATTACAGTAAGGACAGGGGGCTATGGCTACACCTTC. Its protein product is CASITVRTGGYGYTF.

The CDR3 sequence: CASSQKIQGTTEAFF. In DNA, the CDR3 is TGTGCCAGCAGCCAAAAAATACAGGGAACAACTGAAGCTTTCTTT. The chain joins TRBV4-2 to TRBJ1-1; a weak D match, TRBD1 (6 bases). V gave up 2 bases and J gave up 5 bases, with 15 bases separating them. There are 15 residues in the CDR3. The germline gives CDR1 LGHNA, CDR2 YNFKEQ.

The chain couples TRBV6-2 or TRBV6-3 to TRBJ2-3, with D possibly being TRBD1 (5 bases). The germline V gene encodes CDR1 MNHEY and CDR2 SVGEGT. Deletions cut 2 bases from V and 6 bases from J, with 15 bases between. This CDR3 is built from 15 residues. CDR3 sequence: CASSYQIIGVDTQYF. CDR3 DNA sequence: TGTGCCAGCAGTTACCAGATTATAGGGGTGGATACGCAGTATTTT.